What follows describes a single TCR beta chain. Each CDR3 protein is one row after TCRdb ran MiXCR on the reads. The sample gives just under 550,000 distinct CDR3 sequences, about a quarter of which show up once; roughly 13% is in the top ten. This sample is part of a study of T cell repertoires in cytomegalovirus infection. Study details: Through public TCR beta signatures, both CMV infection and matching HLA type were indicated.

The receptor's source is a human donor in good health (CMV status not recorded). Some clones in this sample may be carry-over from other donors' samples. The sample comprised PBMCs.

CDR3 sequence reads: CASSIDRALGYGYTF. As DNA, the CDR3 is TGTGCCAGTAGTATTGACAGGGCCCTTGGCTATGGCTACACCTTC. This chain connects TRBV19 to TRBJ1-2; 7 bases line up with TRBD1. Trimming removed 3 bases from V and 4 bases from J; junction bases left unmatched: 8. This CDR3 has 15 amino acids. CDR1 is LNHDA, CDR2 SQIVND, per germline (reference sequence).